The present entry profiles one T cell receptor (beta chain) with its context. These data belong to a study of cytomegalovirus exposure and HLA in healthy donors. Germline V gene sequence: CDR1 SGHAT, CDR2 FQNNGV. This CDR3 contains 15 residues. V was trimmed by 5 bases and J by 7 bases, leaving 15 bases between them. Libraries were prepared by immunoSEQ multiplex PCR; TCRdb keeps only in-frame clonotypes and omits some of them. This sample yields 85,000 to 120,000 clones, of which about 95% are seen a single time; almost 0.9% belongs to the top ten. Sequencing was performed on PBMCs. The rearrangement uses TRBV11-2 and TRBJ1-6; possibly TRBD1 for D (6 bases). The receptor comes from a woman aged 18-30 years in good health and CMV-seronegative. The CDR3 DNA reads TGTGCCAGCAGCCCGTACTCGACAGGCAATTCACCCCTCCACTTT. Its protein product is CASSPYSTGNSPLHF. Full variable domain (remainder filled in from reference TRBV11-2 and TRBJ1-6): EAGVAQSPRYKIIEKRQSVAFWCNPISGHATLYWYQQILGQGPKLLIQFQNNGVVDDSQLPKDRFSAERLKGVDSTLKIQPAKLEDSAVYLCASSPYSTGNSPLHFGNGTRLTVT.